This T cell receptor (beta chain) originates from a study of T cells after yellow fever vaccination. Each CDR3 protein is one row after TCRdb ran MiXCR on the 5' RACE reads. Here the sample spans some 560,000 distinct CDR3 sequences, around 21% being singletons. Germline V gene sequence: CDR1 SEHNR, CDR2 FQNEAQ (reference sequence). The V gene lost 5 bases and the J gene lost 5 bases, with 10 bases spanning the gap. The CDR3 consists of 12 residues. This TCR derives from a man aged 30 to 45 who received the YFV17D yellow fever vaccine. The chain employs TRBV7-9 and TRBJ2-7; D might be TRBD1 (6 bases). The starting material was PBMCs, obtained 15 days after the yellow fever booster vaccination. The CDR3 DNA follows: TGTGCCAGCAGCCCAGGGGCGGACGAGCAGTACTTC. This encodes CASSPGADEQYF. Looking up the rest from reference TRBV7-9 and TRBJ2-7 gives the full variable domain: DTGVSQNPRHKITKRGQNVTFRCDPISEHNRLYWYRQTLGQGPEFLTYFQNEAQLEKSRLLSDRFSAERPKGSFSTLEIQRTEQGDSAMYLCASSPGADEQYFGPGTRLTVT.